This entry lists 15 T cell receptor beta chains sequenced from one sample in a study of Graves' ophthalmopathy and Graves' hyperthyroidism (dated by TCRdb to 2017 to 2018). Sequencing was carried out with an Illumina HiSeq 2000. For repertoire sequencing, the TCR beta CDR3 regions were amplified from RNA transcripts. HTBI primers and the Qiagen OneStep RT-PCR kit were used in a first-round RT-PCR, which was followed by a second-round multiplex PCR, size selection and purification. The public reads were reprocessed in TCRdb via fastp at Q25 and MiXCR, keeping in-frame beta chains. Every CDR3 protein is listed once, alongside the most common genes and DNA of its rows. Counted in this sample were roughly 400,000 distinct CDR3 sequences; approximately 20% of them appeared once. Jointly, the top ten make up 1.5% to 2% of the sample. What was sequenced was peripheral blood. These receptors all stem from a woman aged 18-29 years with Graves' ophthalmopathy. Donor details come from another sample of the same person, matched by shared clones.

This clonotype was observed many times. The chain links TRBV27 to TRBJ1-2, with 10 bases aligning to TRBD1. This CDR3 has 13 residues. V gave up 6 bases and J gave up 5 bases; unmatched junction bases: 3. The V gene's germline CDR1 is MNHEY and CDR2 SMNVEV (reference sequence). The CDR3 protein is CASRAGQGYGYTF. In nucleotides, the CDR3 is TGTGCCAGCAGGGCGGGACAGGGGTATGGCTACACCTTC.

There are many counts of this clonotype. The V call is TRBV5-1, the J call TRBJ2-6, with TRBD2 identical over 7 bases. The CDR3 length is 15 residues. The V gene end was trimmed by 4 bases and the J gene end by 4 bases; junction bases not matched to a gene: 5. Germline-derived CDR1 and CDR2 are SGHRS and YFSETQ. The CDR3 DNA reads TGCGCCAGCAGCCCAGCGGGGTCCGGGGCCAACGTCCTGACTTTC. It is translated as CASSPAGSGANVLTF.

There are many counts of this clonotype. This rearrangement joins TRBV20-1 to TRBJ2-7; TRBD2 aligns across 14 bases. Trimming cost V 2 bases and J 6 bases; bases outside gene matches: 15. CDR3 length: 18 residues. The V gene's germline CDR1 is DFQATT and CDR2 SNEGSKA (reference sequence). CDR3 residues: CSARSGLAGEGPSGEQYF. Written as DNA, the CDR3 is TGCAGTGCTAGATCGGGACTAGCGGGAGAGGGGCCGTCGGGCGAGCAGTACTTC.

The chain employs TRBV5-1 and TRBJ1-5, with D possibly being TRBD1 (5 bases). V was cut by 4 bases and J by 0 bases, with 14 bases left in between. The CDR3 has 16 residues. The germline V gene has CDR1 SGHRS and CDR2 YFSETQ. The CDR3 coding sequence is TGCGCCAGCAGCCTTGATGGGACGGATAGCAATCAGCCCCAGCATTTT. Translating gives CASSLDGTDSNQPQHF.

This clonotype has ten or more counts. The rearrangement uses TRBV29-1 and TRBJ1-1, with D hard to call. This CDR3 is 13 amino acids long. V lost 3 bases to trimming and J lost 1 base, with 9 bases between them. Germline V lookup: CDR1 SQVTM, CDR2 ANQGSEA. The CDR3 coding sequence is TGCAGCGTTGAGGAGCGTGGGAACACTGAAGCTTTCTTT. Its protein product is CSVEERGNTEAFF. Using reference TRBV29-1 and TRBJ1-1 for the parts outside the CDR3, the full variable domain is SAVISQKPSRDICQRGTSLTIQCQVDSQVTMMFWYRQQPGQSLTLIATANQGSEATYESGFVIDKFPISRPNLTFSTLTVSNMSPEDSSIYLCSVEERGNTEAFFGQGTRLTVV.

Ten or more counts support this clonotype. The chain carries TRBV7-2 and TRBJ1-3; D is uncertain. CDR1 is SGHTA and CDR2 is FQGNSA in the germline V gene. Trimming pared 6 bases from V and 0 bases from J, leaving 12 bases between. This CDR3 contains 15 residues. The CDR3 is CASSSGTTSGNTIYF. The DNA of the CDR3 is TGTGCCAGCAGTAGCGGCACTACCTCTGGAAACACCATATATTTT. The whole variable domain, remainder taken from reference TRBV7-2 and TRBJ1-3, is GAGVSQSPSNKVTEKGKDVELRCDPISGHTALYWYRQSLGQGLEFLIYFQGNSAPDKSGLPSDRFSAERTGGSVSTLTIQRTQQEDSAVYLCASSSGTTSGNTIYFGEGSWLTVV.

This clonotype occurred many times. The chain is built from TRBV6-1 and TRBJ1-1; the D is unclear. CDR3 size: 14 residues. Looked up from germline, CDR1 is MNHNS and CDR2 is SASEGT. Trimming took 3 bases from V and 5 from J, leaving 13 bases between them. CDR3 amino acids: CASSELVEETEAFF. In nucleotides, the CDR3 is TGTGCCAGCAGTGAGTTGGTCGAGGAGACTGAAGCTTTCTTT.

The gene calls are TRBV12-5 and TRBJ2-5; D is possibly TRBD1 (6 bases). The CDR3 covers 16 residues. The ends were cut back, 1 base at V and 1 base at J, with 13 bases in the middle. Germline loops: CDR1 LGHNT, CDR2 FRNRAP. The CDR3 loop is CASGLGQDSGQETQYF. In DNA, the CDR3 is TGTGCTAGTGGTTTGGGCCAGGACAGCGGCCAAGAGACCCAGTACTTC.

This clonotype has a count of ten or more. The chain uses TRBV6-2 or TRBV6-3 and TRBJ2-2, with D unresolved. Germline loops: CDR1 MNHEY, CDR2 SVGEGT. The CDR3 covers 12 residues. The V end was cut by 8 bases, the J end by 1 base, with 5 bases between. The CDR3 DNA reads as TGTGCCAGCTGGGAGAACACCGGGGAGCTGTTTTTT. Residues: CASWENTGELFF.

In its sample, this clonotype was seen many times. The chain has TRBV28 and TRBJ2-3, with D tentatively TRBD2 (6 bases). Germline V gene data show CDR1 as MDHEN and CDR2 as SYDVKM. V lost 4 bases and J lost 2, with 16 bases in between. The CDR3 is made up of 16 amino acids. The CDR3 sequence is CASSSMGSGYTDTQYF. CDR3 DNA sequence: TGTGCCAGCAGTTCCATGGGTAGCGGATACACAGATACGCAGTATTTT.

This clonotype was recorded many times. The chain joins TRBV20-1 to TRBJ1-5, with D possibly TRBD1 on 5 matching bases. The CDR3 totals 16 residues. Trimming removed 5 bases from V and 4 bases from J, with 21 bases in between. The germline gives CDR1 DFQATT, CDR2 SNEGSKA (reference sequence). The CDR3 sequence: CSAPWEGRVLNQPQHF. The CDR3 DNA reads TGCAGTGCTCCTTGGGAGGGGAGGGTGTTGAATCAGCCCCAGCATTTT.

This clonotype was found many times. J is TRBJ1-1 and V is TRBV20-1; 8 bases align to TRBD1. CDR3 length: 13 residues. Germline loops: CDR1 DFQATT, CDR2 SNEGSKA (reference sequence). Trimming cost V 5 bases and J 0 bases; bases outside gene matches: 2. The DNA for the CDR3 is TGCAGTGCTGAGGACAGGGTGAACACTGAAGCTTTCTTT. Amino acid sequence: CSAEDRVNTEAFF.

This clonotype was counted ten times or more. This chain joins TRBV6-5 and TRBJ1-2; tentative D call: TRBD1 (6 bases). This CDR3 spans 15 amino acids. Germline V gene sequence: CDR1 MNHEY, CDR2 SVGAGI. V was trimmed by 0 bases and J by 7 bases, leaving 15 bases between them. CDR3 sequence (DNA): TGTGCCAGCAGTTACTCTCCAGGGGTGATGGGTGGCTACACCTTC. It is translated as CASSYSPGVMGGYTF.

This chain connects TRBV6-2 or TRBV6-3 to TRBJ2-5; D unresolved. This CDR3 spans 13 amino acids. From germline, CDR1 is MNHEY and CDR2 SVGEGT. V gave up 4 bases and J gave up 1 base, with 7 bases separating them. The CDR3 coding sequence is TGTGCCAGCAGTTCAGAACTCCAAGAGACCCAGTACTTC. Translating gives CASSSELQETQYF.

This clonotype has a count of ten or more. The V call is TRBV15, the J call TRBJ1-6, with 11 bases lining up with TRBD1. Trimming cost V 6 bases and J 2 bases; bases outside gene matches: 6. Looked up from germline, CDR1 is LNHNV and CDR2 is YYDKDF (reference sequence). The CDR3 consists of 17 residues. The CDR3 reads CATREPGQGAYNSPLHF. Here the CDR3 DNA reads TGTGCCACCAGAGAACCGGGACAGGGGGCCTATAATTCACCCCTCCACTTT. The variable domain in full, with the rest retrieved from reference TRBV15 and TRBJ1-6, is DAMVIQNPRYQVTQFGKPVTLSCSQTLNHNVMYWYQQKSSQAPKLLFHYYDKDFNNEADTPDNFQSRRPNTSFCFLDIRSPGLGDTAMYLCATREPGQGAYNSPLHFGNGTRLTVT.